The rows below give T cell receptor beta chains drawn from one sample of a study of PD-1 blockade in classical Hodgkin lymphoma. Assay: immunoSEQ multiplex PCR; the TCRdb copy retains only in-frame clones and omits some. Found here are 25,000 to 30,000 clones, 80% to 90% of them singletons; the top ten hold approximately 6.8%. The sample was CD8+ T cells from blood, taken at baseline. Receptor source: a human donor with classical Hodgkin lymphoma. The CDR3 runs from the conserved cysteine through the conserved F or W. D genes are given only for firm matches. Clone size is given for some rows only: seen once, a few or many times, or a class if the clone is expanded.

>TRBD2|TRBV7-2|-|TRBJ2-2
TGTGCCAGCAGCACTCGGAAGGGCGGGAGTAAAACCGGGGAGCTGTTTTTT
CASSTRKGGSKTGELFF
>-|TRBV27|-|TRBJ1-1
TGTGCCAGCAGTTCCGACAGATTTGGGGACACTGAAGCTTTCTTT
CASSSDRFGDTEAFF
>TRBD2|TRBV7-9|-|TRBJ2-7
TGTGCCAGCAGCTTAGCGGGGGGACTAGGGACCTACGAGCAGTACTTC
CASSLAGGLGTYEQYF
>-|TRBV7-6|-|TRBJ2-1
TGTGCCAGCAGCAACCGGGACCCACGAGGCAATGAGCAGTTCTTC
CASSNRDPRGNEQFF
>TRBD1|TRBV2|-|TRBJ2-5
TGTGCCAGCAGTGAAGGGCCAGGGGGCCAGGAGACCCAGTACTTC
CASSEGPGGQETQYF
>TRBD1|TRBV7-8|-|TRBJ1-2
TGTGCCAGCAGCTTAGTTGCCGGGACAGGGTCTTATGGCTACACCTTC
CASSLVAGTGSYGYTF
>-|TRBV6-5|-|TRBJ1-5
TGTGCCAGCAGTTACTTAAGTAGCAATCAGCCCCAGCATTTT
CASSYLSSNQPQHF
>-|TRBV6-5|-|TRBJ2-2
TGTGCCAGCAGATACATAAACTCGGGAACCGGGGAGCTGTTTTTT
CASRYINSGTGELFF
>-|TRBV29-1|-|TRBJ2-7
TGCAGCGTTTATCTAGGAAGCTCCTACGAGCAGTACTTC
CSVYLGSSYEQYF
>-|TRBV7-9|-|TRBJ2-5
TGTGCCAGCAGCTTCCCTTTTGAGGGGGAAGAGACCCAGTACTTC
CASSFPFEGEETQYF
>-|TRBV5-5|once|TRBJ2-2
TGTGCCAGCAACCCCGGCGCAACCGGGGAGCTGTTTTTT
CASNPGATGELFF
>-|TRBV28|-|TRBJ2-7
TGTGCTATACAGGCGGTCCTTCGCTCCTACGAGCAGTACTTC
CAIQAVLRSYEQYF
>TRBD2|TRBV9|-|TRBJ2-3
TGTGCCAGCAGCGAGTACTCTAGCGGGACAGATACGCAGTATTTT
CASSEYSSGTDTQYF
>-|TRBV6-5|-|TRBJ1-2
TGTGCCAGCAGTTACGGGGTGGGCTATGGCTACACCTTC
CASSYGVGYGYTF
>-|TRBV5-6|-|TRBJ2-3
TGTGCCAGCAGCTTTCAGGATACGCAGTATTTT
CASSFQDTQYF
>-|TRBV28|once|TRBJ2-7
TGTGCCAGCAGCCCCGTTCCAACCTACGAGCAGTACTTC
CASSPVPTYEQYF
>-|TRBV11-3|-|TRBJ2-7
TGTGCCAGCAGCTTAGCCAGGACAGACGCCTACGAGCAGTACTTC
CASSLARTDAYEQYF
>TRBD2|TRBV5-6|-|TRBJ2-3
TGTGCCAGCAGCCAACTAGCGGATACGCAGTATTTT
CASSQLADTQYF
>TRBD1|TRBV10-3|-|TRBJ2-7
TGTGCCATCAGGGGGACAGGGAGCTCCTACGAGCAGTACTTC
CAIRGTGSSYEQYF
>TRBD2|TRBV7-6|-|TRBJ2-1
TGTGCCAGCAGCTTAGCAATTGGCGGGGGCTCCTACAATGAGCAGTTCTTC
CASSLAIGGGSYNEQFF
>TRBD1|TRBV28|-|TRBJ2-7
TGTGCCAGCAGGACAGACAGGGACTACGAGCAGTACTTC
CASRTDRDYEQYF
>-|TRBV27|few|TRBJ2-7
TGTGCCAGCAGTTTCTCGGGGACGGGTGAGCAGTACTTC
CASSFSGTGEQYF
>-|TRBV28|-|TRBJ2-5
TGTGCCAGCAGTTTCCCTCAAAGGGCCTACCGGCAAGAGACCCAGTACTTC
CASSFPQRAYRQETQYF
>-|TRBV29-1|once|TRBJ2-7
TGCAGCGTTGAACTGGCAGCTCTAGGGACCTACGAGCAGTACTTC
CSVELAALGTYEQYF
>-|TRBV27|-|TRBJ2-5
TGTGCCAGCAGTTTTTCCCCAGGGGCCGGGGAGACCCAGTACTTC
CASSFSPGAGETQYF
>-|TRBV28|once|TRBJ2-3
TGTGCCAGCAGTTTATGCGCAGGGTGCACAGATACGCAGTATTTT
CASSLCAGCTDTQYF
>TRBD2|TRBV29-1|-|TRBJ2-2
TGCAGCGTTGAAGCGTTGCGGGAGGGGGACACCGGGGAGCTGTTTTTT
CSVEALREGDTGELFF
>TRBD1|TRBV28|-|TRBJ1-2
TGTGCCAGCAGAATAACAGGGGCCAGCTATGGCTACACCTTC
CASRITGASYGYTF
>-|TRBV11-2|-|TRBJ2-1
TGTGCCAGCAGCCGACTACCCCGACTAGGGCAGTTCTTC
CASSRLPRLGQFF
>TRBD1|TRBV29-1|-|TRBJ1-2
TGCAGCGTCCCCGGGTCTGACAGGGATTACTATGGCTACACCTTC
CSVPGSDRDYYGYTF
>-|TRBV4-1|-|TRBJ1-1
TGCGCCAGCAGCCACCAGGCGAGGGACGAAGCTTTCTTT
CASSHQARDEAFF
>-|TRBV28|-|TRBJ2-7
TGTGCCAGCAGATTGACCTGGGGAGACGAGCAGTACTTC
CASRLTWGDEQYF